The 14 T cell receptor beta chains presented below share a single source sample, sequenced in a study of OX40 agonist ivuxolimab in advanced cancers. Clones were sequenced by immunoSEQ multiplex PCR, and TCRdb holds only the in-frame ones, with some missing. The profile covers some 35,000 clones, with over 60% appearing a single time and around a quarter taken by the ten largest. The sample here was CD4+ or CD8+ T cells sorted from blood, taken in a trial of the OX40 agonist ivuxolimab. The receptor source for this set is an adult with an advanced solid tumor such as melanoma, head and neck, liver or kidney cancer.

The chain recombines TRBV2 with TRBJ1-5; unclear D gene. The length of the CDR3 is 14 residues. With 3 bases removed from V and 4 bases from J, the gap between germline ends came to 10 bases. The germline CDR1 and CDR2 sequences are SNHLY and FYNNEI. CDR3 DNA sequence: TGTGCCAGCAGTGATAAGCAGGCTAATCAGCCCCAGCATTTT. It is translated as CASSDKQANQPQHF.

The V call is TRBV7-2, the J call TRBJ1-6; 8 nucleotides match TRBD1. The trim removed 5 bases at V and 8 bases at J, leaving 5 bases unmatched. This CDR3 has 14 amino acids. Germline values: CDR1 SGHTA, CDR2 FQGNSA. DNA of the CDR3: TGTGCCAGCAGCACGACAGGGGCCTATTCACCCCTCCACTTT. Residues: CASSTTGAYSPLHF.

The V call is TRBV10-3, the J call TRBJ1-5; no reliable D call. V was cut by 4 bases and J by 5 bases, with 9 bases left in between. The length of the CDR3 is 13 residues. Germline lookup yields CDR1 ENHRY and CDR2 SYGVKD. CDR3 protein: CAISGQSDQPQHF. The DNA for the CDR3 is TGTGCCATCAGTGGGCAGTCCGATCAGCCCCAGCATTTT.

V is TRBV5-7 and J is TRBJ1-2; tentatively, D is TRBD1 (5 bases). TRBV5-7 is placed among ORFs of uncertain function. Trimming cost V 1 base and J 5 bases, with 9 bases left between them. This CDR3 comprises 13 residues. The CDR3 is CASSLTWGYGYTF. In DNA, the CDR3 is TGTGCCAGCAGCTTGACCTGGGGGTATGGCTACACCTTC.

The CDR3 is CAARKDRGSSPLHF. DNA of the CDR3: TGTGCCGCACGCAAGGACAGGGGTTCTTCACCCCTCCACTTT. The chain links TRBV28 to TRBJ1-6, with 9 bases fitting TRBD1. Germline CDR1 MDHEN, CDR2 SYDVKM. J gave up 9 bases and V 11 bases, and 11 bases lay outside the gene matches. This CDR3 comprises 14 residues.

This clone rates as medium-sized. V gene TRBV10-1 combines with J gene TRBJ1-1; D is ambiguous. Germline CDR1 WNHNN, CDR2 SYGVQD (reference sequence). The CDR3 is 12 residues long. The V end lost 3 bases, the J end lost 0 bases, and 2 bases lay between the germline ends. The CDR3 is CASSDVNTEAFF. The CDR3, as DNA: TGCGCCAGCAGTGATGTGAACACTGAAGCTTTCTTT.

V gene TRBV10-3 combines with J gene TRBJ2-2; no clear D. With 6 bases removed from V and 3 bases from J, the gap between germline ends came to 2 bases. CDR1 and CDR2 from the germline V gene are ENHRY and SYGVKD. The CDR3 totals 11 residues. CDR3 region: CAISDTGELFF. Here the CDR3 DNA reads TGTGCCATCAGCGACACCGGGGAGCTGTTTTTT.

The table lists this clone with a few counts. The CDR3 region has the DNA TGTGCCAGCGGAAGGGGACAGGGGGCGGGTCAGCCCCAGCATTTT. Its translation: CASGRGQGAGQPQHF. The chain employs TRBV2 and TRBJ1-5, with 12 bases matching TRBD1. Germline CDR1 and CDR2: SNHLY and FYNNEI. The CDR3 is made up of 15 amino acids. V dropped 8 bases and J dropped 6; count of bases not matched to a gene: 8. The whole variable domain, filled in from reference TRBV2 and TRBJ1-5, reads EPEVTQTPSHQVTQMGQEVILRCVPISNHLYFYWYRQILGQKVEFLVSFYNNEISEKSEIFDDQFSVERPDGSNFTLKIRSTKLEDSAMYFCASGRGQGAGQPQHFGDGTRLSIL.

There are a few counts of this clone. J is TRBJ1-2 and V is TRBV28, with TRBD1 matching 7 bases. The CDR3 sequence is 13 residues long. The trim removed 2 bases at V and 5 bases at J, leaving 2 bases unmatched. Germline V gene lookup returns CDR1 MDHEN and CDR2 SYDVKM. The CDR3 bases are TGTGCCAGCAGTTTAAGCAGGGGGTATGGCTACACCTTC. Its translation is CASSLSRGYGYTF.

The rearrangement joins TRBV6-5 to TRBJ2-3; 7 nucleotides line up with TRBD1. The CDR3 extends over 15 amino acids. V lost 2 bases, J lost 1 base, and 3 bases stayed unmatched. Germline-derived CDR1 and CDR2 are MNHEY and SVGAGI. CDR3 region: CASSYGQVGTDTQYF. The CDR3 bases are TGTGCCAGCAGTTACGGACAGGTGGGCACAGATACGCAGTATTTT.

The CDR3 is CAWSVNRASGYTF. CDR3 coding DNA: TGTGCCTGGAGTGTGAACAGGGCGAGCGGCTACACCTTC. J is TRBJ1-2 and V is TRBV30; D perhaps matches TRBD1 (6 bases). Germline CDR1 GTSNPN, CDR2 SVGIG (reference sequence). Trimming removed 0 bases at V and 8 bases at J, with 13 bases between. The CDR3 is 13 residues long.

This chain joins TRBV19 and TRBJ1-3, with 8 bases identical to TRBD1. V shed 6 bases and J 0 bases; nucleotides not matched to a gene: 7. The CDR3 runs 16 residues. CDR1 and CDR2 (germline): LNHDA, SQIVND (reference sequence). For the CDR3, the DNA is TGTGCCAGTAGCCTACAGGGGGGCTACTCTGGAAACACCATATATTTT. Translated: CASSLQGGYSGNTIYF.

The chain combines TRBV18 with TRBJ2-7, with TRBD2 matching over 8 bases. The CDR3 loop spans 15 amino acids. Germline CDR1 and CDR2: KGHSH and LQKENI. The junction had 7 bases not matched to a gene; V was cut back by 2 bases and J by 4 bases. The chain's CDR3 is CASSPFRGGGYEQYV. CDR3 DNA: TGTGCCAGCTCACCATTCCGGGGGGGAGGTTACGAGCAGTACGTC.

This sequence joins TRBV11-2 and TRBJ1-2; D is possibly TRBD1 (5 bases). Trimming pared 6 bases from V and 8 bases from J, leaving 19 bases between. Germline lookup yields CDR1 SGHAT and CDR2 FQNNGV. The CDR3 spans 14 residues. In nucleotides, the CDR3 is TGTGCCAGCAGGAGATCGACAGAAGTGAGGGGCTACACCTTC. Translated: CASRRSTEVRGYTF. Together with reference TRBV11-2 and TRBJ1-2, the CDR3 gives the full variable domain: EAGVAQSPRYKIIEKRQSVAFWCNPISGHATLYWYQQILGQGPKLLIQFQNNGVVDDSQLPKDRFSAERLKGVDSTLKIQPAKLEDSAVYLCASRRSTEVRGYTFGSGTRLTVV.